A selection of T cell receptor beta chains follows, all from one sample in a study of blood T cell repertoires in COVID-19. TCRdb keeps only in-frame clones here, not all; method: immunoSEQ multiplex PCR. The table shows approximately 53,000 clones, with roughly 90% occurring only once. The sequenced sample was peripheral blood. The receptors stem from a human donor in a cohort sampled during active COVID-19. Each CDR3 is given with its conserved first and last residue. Each record gives: V gene, clone size, J gene, D gene, CDR3 protein, CDR3 DNA. The D gene is left open where the match is weak. Rows may omit the clone size; those that give it use once, few, many or a size class.

TRBV6-2/TRBV6-3	once	TRBJ2-7	-	CASSSQGRTFYEQYF	TGTGCCAGCAGTTCACAGGGTCGGACCTTCTACGAGCAGTACTTC
TRBV7-9	few	TRBJ2-1	-	CASGPGTDYNEQFF	TGTGCCAGCGGCCCCGGGACTGACTACAATGAGCAGTTCTTC
TRBV3-1/TRBV3-2	-	TRBJ2-3	-	CASSQDKIVITDTQYF	TGTGCCAGCAGCCAAGATAAAATCGTTATCACAGATACGCAGTATTTT
TRBV28	-	TRBJ2-1	TRBD2	CASTLVGLVDPRKFF	TGTGCCAGCACCTTGGTAGGACTAGTTGACCCTAGGAAGTTCTTC
TRBV9	-	TRBJ1-1	-	CASSPSITLRDEAFF	TGTGCCAGCAGCCCCAGCATAACCTTACGGGATGAAGCTTTCTTT
TRBV27	-	TRBJ2-7	-	CASRPPGAASYEQYF	TGTGCCAGCAGGCCCCCGGGAGCAGCCTCCTACGAGCAGTACTTC
TRBV19	-	TRBJ1-1	-	CASSTGAWTEAFF	TGTGCCAGTAGTACAGGGGCTTGGACTGAAGCTTTCTTT
TRBV28	-	TRBJ1-5	-	CASSFLYGRVDQPQHF	TGTGCCAGCAGTTTTCTGTACGGTCGGGTGGATCAGCCCCAGCATTTT
TRBV24-1	-	TRBJ2-5	TRBD2	CATSDGGGLAGPRETQYF	TGTGCCACCAGTGATGGGGGGGGACTAGCGGGGCCCCGAGAGACCCAGTACTTC
TRBV15	-	TRBJ1-5	-	CATSPRKGVINQPQHF	TGTGCCACCAGCCCAAGGAAGGGGGTGATCAATCAGCCCCAGCATTTT
TRBV20-1	few	TRBJ1-5	-	CSASGTSDQPQHF	TGCAGTGCTAGTGGGACATCCGATCAGCCCCAGCATTTT
TRBV7-9	-	TRBJ2-5	TRBD2	CASSRSGSVQETQYF	TGTGCCAGCAGCCGGAGCGGGAGTGTACAAGAGACCCAGTACTTC
TRBV27	-	TRBJ2-2	-	CASKYGVNTGELFF	TGTGCCAGCAAGTACGGGGTGAACACCGGGGAGCTGTTTTTT
TRBV2	-	TRBJ2-3	-	CASSPFSTDTQYF	TGTGCCAGCAGTCCGTTTAGCACAGATACGCAGTATTTT
TRBV6-5	once	TRBJ2-4	-	CASSKRGQNIQYF	TGTGCCAGCAGTAAAAGGGGCCAAAACATTCAGTACTTC
TRBV7-7	-	TRBJ2-5	TRBD2	CASSPLAGHQETQYF	TGTGCTAGCAGCCCTCTAGCGGGCCACCAAGAGACCCAGTACTTC